This TCR beta chain was captured in a study of cytomegalovirus exposure and HLA in healthy donors. Study findings and constraints: Across HLA loci, a later analysis found differing TCR association rates, with DRB1 most and HLA-C fewest. Donors belonging to an Asian-associated ancestry cluster reportedly showed fewer N-insertions in productive TCRs than the roughly 670-donor mean, according to what a later analysis found. Earlier analysis found most TCR beta V segments productive about 87% or about 30% of the time.

Per germline, CDR1 SGDLS and CDR2 YYNGEE. The CDR3 length is 17 residues. V was pared by 0 bases and J by 0 bases, with 12 bases between. It was with 60 Vbeta and 13 Jbeta primers that the PCR ran. TCRdb's table, derived via immunoSEQ multiplex PCR, lists solely in-frame clones and lacks some. The data hold roughly 200,000 clones, with 77% observed a single time. As to this clone: What it binds is not known.

Sequenced material: PBMCs. This TCR was recovered from a woman in her thirties in good health and CMV-seropositive. The J gene is TRBJ2-2, the V gene TRBV9, with unresolved D. In nucleotides, the CDR3 is TGTGCCAGCAGCGTAGTCAACAGCCCGTCGAACACCGGGGAGCTGTTTTTT. Residues: CASSVVNSPSNTGELFF. Looking up the rest from reference TRBV9 and TRBJ2-2 gives the full variable domain: DSGVTQTPKHLITATGQRVTLRCSPRSGDLSVYWYQQSLDQGLQFLIQYYNGEERAKGNILERFSAQQFPDLHSELNLSSLELGDSALYFCASSVVNSPSNTGELFFGEGSRLTVL.